This T cell receptor beta chain was recovered during a study of immune characterization of retroperitoneal liposarcoma. TCRdb recomputed calls from the PCR reads with MiXCR, one row per CDR3 protein. The table has some 2,900 distinct CDR3 sequences, roughly half seen once. Trimming pared 3 bases from V and 8 bases from J, leaving 14 bases between. This CDR3 has 14 amino acids. This clonotype was obtained from a male donor with retroperitoneal liposarcoma. Sequencing was done on a sample of tumor tissue. The rearrangement links TRBV12-3 or TRBV12-4 to TRBJ2-1; the D gene is possibly TRBD1 (6 bases). The CDR3 DNA is TGTGCCAGCAGTTTCCCAGGGGCCGTGCATGAGCAGTTCTTC. Amino acid sequence: CASSFPGAVHEQFF.